These 13 T cell receptor beta chains came from one sample sequenced in a study of blood T cell repertoires in COVID-19. Some clones are missing from TCRdb's copy, which holds only in-frame ones; the method was immunoSEQ multiplex PCR. The profile covers a few hundred thousand clones, with around 87% appearing a single time and 6.5% to 9.5% taken by the ten largest. The source material was peripheral blood. The source of these receptors is a woman between 45 and 60 years old who had recovered from COVID-19.

The chain recombines TRBV9 with TRBJ2-4; the match to TRBD2 covers 11 bases. V gave up 2 bases and J gave up 8 bases; unmatched junction bases: 9. This CDR3 has 16 amino acids. Germline values: CDR1 SGDLS, CDR2 YYNGEE. The CDR3 region is CASSVYSGGAGDIQYF. CDR3 nucleotides: TGTGCCAGCAGCGTGTATAGCGGGGGGGCCGGAGACATTCAGTACTTC.

The chain has TRBV19 and TRBJ1-5, with unresolved D. This CDR3 region has 15 residues. V gave up 3 bases and J gave up 3 bases, with 12 bases separating them. The germline V gene has CDR1 LNHDA and CDR2 SQIVND (reference sequence). CDR3 sequence reads: CASSMFLGNNQPQHF. CDR3 in DNA: TGTGCCAGTAGTATGTTTCTCGGGAACAATCAGCCCCAGCATTTT.

CDR3 in amino acids: CASSPSGSIHNEQFF. The CDR3, as DNA: TGCGCCAGCAGCCCTAGCGGGAGTATCCACAATGAGCAGTTCTTC. The V gene is TRBV5-1, the J gene TRBJ2-1, with 10 bases that match TRBD2. The length of the CDR3 is 15 residues. V dropped 4 bases and J dropped 5; count of bases not matched to a gene: 6. Per germline, CDR1 SGHRS and CDR2 YFSETQ.

CDR3 bases: TGTGCCAGCAGCGAGAACCCTAGCACAGATACGCAGTATTTT. It is translated as CASSENPSTDTQYF. This chain uses TRBV7-2 with TRBJ2-3; D gene unclear. Trimming shortened V by 5 bases and J by 0 bases, and 9 bases separated the two germline ends. CDR3 length equals 14 residues. Germline assignment: CDR1 SGHTA and CDR2 FQGNSA.

The chain uses TRBV28 and TRBJ1-1, with TRBD1 identical over 10 bases. Germline V gene data show CDR1 as MDHEN and CDR2 as SYDVKM. The junction had 8 bases not matched to a gene; V was cut back by 5 bases and J by 8 bases. The CDR3 sequence is 14 residues long. CDR3 amino acids: CASSRDRGRGEAFF. The CDR3 nucleotides read TGTGCCAGCAGTCGAGACAGGGGGCGTGGGGAAGCTTTCTTT.

The chain employs TRBV7-9 and TRBJ1-6; D gene uncertain. The CDR3 consists of 15 residues. The ends were cut back, 1 base at V and 10 bases at J, with 14 bases in the middle. The germline V gene encodes CDR1 SEHNR and CDR2 FQNEAQ (reference sequence). This CDR3 reads CASSLVSTARSPLHF. CDR3 DNA sequence: TGTGCCAGCAGCTTAGTTTCGACTGCACGCTCACCCCTCCACTTT. The full variable domain, its missing parts supplied by reference TRBV7-9 and TRBJ1-6, is DTGVSQNPRHKITKRGQNVTFRCDPISEHNRLYWYRQTLGQGPEFLTYFQNEAQLEKSRLLSDRFSAERPKGSFSTLEIQRTEQGDSAMYLCASSLVSTARSPLHFGNGTRLTVT.

The chain recombines TRBV3-1 (or the pseudogene TRBV3-2) with TRBJ1-2, with 9 bases lining up with TRBD1. The CDR3 is 17 residues long. From germline, CDR1 is LGHDT and CDR2 YNNKEL (reference sequence). Trimming at V came to 4 bases and at J to 2 bases, leaving 11 bases not matched to a gene. The CDR3: CASSLWTGAMVNYGYTF. In nucleotides, the CDR3 is TGTGCCAGCAGCCTTTGGACAGGGGCAATGGTAAACTATGGCTACACCTTC.

J is TRBJ1-5 and V is TRBV28; perhaps TRBD1 as D (6 bases). Germline V gives CDR1 MDHEN, CDR2 SYDVKM. The CDR3 covers 14 residues. Trimming took 6 bases from V and 1 from J, leaving 10 bases between them. CDR3 DNA sequence: TGTGCCAGCAGGGGTGGGGGCAGCAATCAGCCCCAGCATTTT. It specifies CASRGGGSNQPQHF. Complete variable domain (other parts from reference TRBV28 and TRBJ1-5): DVKVTQSSRYLVKRTGEKVFLECVQDMDHENMFWYRQDPGLGLRLIYFSYDVKMKEKGDIPEGYSVSREKKERFSLILESASTNQTSMYLCASRGGGSNQPQHFGDGTRLSIL.

This rearrangement joins TRBV9 to TRBJ2-1; TRBD2 agrees at 10 bases. The germline gives CDR1 SGDLS, CDR2 YYNGEE. V dropped 7 bases and J dropped 4; count of bases not matched to a gene: 5. The CDR3 sequence is 14 residues long. This chain's CDR3 is CASGRTSGYNEQFF. CDR3 sequence (DNA): TGTGCCAGCGGCCGGACTAGCGGATACAATGAGCAGTTCTTC.

The chain combines TRBV11-3 with TRBJ2-2; 8 bases agree with TRBD2. The CDR3 totals 17 residues. Germline V gene lookup returns CDR1 SGHNT and CDR2 YENEEA. With V trimmed by 5 bases and J by 3 bases, 11 bases remained unmatched. The CDR3 loop is CASSERGRGGDTGELFF. The CDR3 DNA follows: TGTGCCAGCAGCGAGAGGGGCCGGGGGGGCGACACCGGGGAGCTGTTTTTT. The variable domain in full, completed from reference TRBV11-3 and TRBJ2-2, reads EAGVVQSPRYKIIEKKQPVAFWCNPISGHNTLYWYLQNLGQGPELLIRYENEEAVDDSQLPKDRFSAERLKGVDSTLKIQPAELGDSAVYLCASSERGRGGDTGELFFGEGSRLTVL.

The chain carries TRBV2 and TRBJ1-1, with D uncertain. V was shortened by 3 bases and J by 11 bases, with 25 bases between the two germline ends. The CDR3 loop spans 16 amino acids. Germline V gene lookup returns CDR1 SNHLY and CDR2 FYNNEI. CDR3 region: CASSEVLDVTARGAFF. DNA of the CDR3: TGTGCCAGCAGTGAGGTTCTGGACGTAACGGCCCGAGGGGCTTTCTTT.

This chain joins TRBV21-1 and TRBJ2-3; TRBD2, the D gene given by the table, was not confirmed from the DNA. TRBV21-1 is marked as a pseudogene. The CDR3 totals 18 residues. The CDR3 loop reads CASSKCSGGPAHTDTQYF. DNA for the CDR3: TGTGCCAGCAGCAAGTGTAGCGGGGGCCCCGCGCACACAGATACGCAGTATTTT.

J is TRBJ2-3 and V is TRBV5-1; weak D call: TRBD1 (5 bases). V gave up 0 bases and J gave up 4 bases, with 12 bases separating them. Germline V lookup: CDR1 SGHRS, CDR2 YFSETQ. The CDR3 sequence is 15 residues long. In DNA form, the CDR3 reads TGCGCCAGCAGCTTGGGCCCCCAGGGCGCAGATACGCAGTATTTT. Translating it yields CASSLGPQGADTQYF. The full variable domain, in which reference TRBV5-1 and TRBJ2-3 provide the parts outside the CDR3, is KAGVTQTPRYLIKTRGQQVTLSCSPISGHRSVSWYQQTPGQGLQFLFEYFSETQRNKGNFPGRFSGRQFSNSRSEMNVSTLELGDSALYLCASSLGPQGADTQYFGPGTRLTVL.